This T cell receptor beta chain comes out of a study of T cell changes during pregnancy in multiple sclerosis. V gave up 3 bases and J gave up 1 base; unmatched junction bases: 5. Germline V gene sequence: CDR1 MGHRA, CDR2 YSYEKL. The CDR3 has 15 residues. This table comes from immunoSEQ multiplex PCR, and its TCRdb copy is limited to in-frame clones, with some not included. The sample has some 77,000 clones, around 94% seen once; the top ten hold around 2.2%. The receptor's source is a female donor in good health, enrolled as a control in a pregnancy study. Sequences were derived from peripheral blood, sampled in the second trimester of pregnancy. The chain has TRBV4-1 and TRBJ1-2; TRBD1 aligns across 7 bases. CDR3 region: CASSQSTGRNYGYTF. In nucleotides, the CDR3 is TGCGCCAGCAGCCAGTCGACAGGGCGTAACTATGGCTACACCTTC.